The subject of this entry is one T cell receptor beta chain. Its antigen is undetermined. This specimen comes from a study of graft-versus-host responses after intestinal transplantation. Study-wide context: Each recipient received a multivisceral, liver-intestinal, or isolated intestinal graft. Every recipient had anti-thymocyte globulin induction and three to four years of tacrolimus plus steroids.

Libraries were prepared by immunoSEQ multiplex PCR; TCRdb keeps only in-frame clonotypes and omits some of them. The sample lists tens of thousands of clones, around 90% occurring once. The germline V and J ends were trimmed by 3 bases and 0 bases, with 9 bases remaining between them. The germline V gene encodes CDR1 MGHRA and CDR2 YSYEKL. The CDR3 runs 15 residues. Findings and limits, study-wide: Clonal ratios of graft-versus-host to host-versus-graft in allografts were high for patients exhibiting graft-donor T cell macrochimerism. Recipient bone marrow held GvH clones, some seen earlier in ileum or blood.

This chain uses TRBV4-1 with TRBJ1-5, with unresolved D. The sequence was obtained from a human patient who received an intestinal transplant, so some T cells may come from the graft donor. The sequences come from PBMCs, collected 26 days after transplant. CDR3 amino acids: CASSQASSSNQPQHF. The CDR3 DNA sequence: TGCGCCAGCAGCCAGGCATCCTCTAGCAATCAGCCCCAGCATTTT.